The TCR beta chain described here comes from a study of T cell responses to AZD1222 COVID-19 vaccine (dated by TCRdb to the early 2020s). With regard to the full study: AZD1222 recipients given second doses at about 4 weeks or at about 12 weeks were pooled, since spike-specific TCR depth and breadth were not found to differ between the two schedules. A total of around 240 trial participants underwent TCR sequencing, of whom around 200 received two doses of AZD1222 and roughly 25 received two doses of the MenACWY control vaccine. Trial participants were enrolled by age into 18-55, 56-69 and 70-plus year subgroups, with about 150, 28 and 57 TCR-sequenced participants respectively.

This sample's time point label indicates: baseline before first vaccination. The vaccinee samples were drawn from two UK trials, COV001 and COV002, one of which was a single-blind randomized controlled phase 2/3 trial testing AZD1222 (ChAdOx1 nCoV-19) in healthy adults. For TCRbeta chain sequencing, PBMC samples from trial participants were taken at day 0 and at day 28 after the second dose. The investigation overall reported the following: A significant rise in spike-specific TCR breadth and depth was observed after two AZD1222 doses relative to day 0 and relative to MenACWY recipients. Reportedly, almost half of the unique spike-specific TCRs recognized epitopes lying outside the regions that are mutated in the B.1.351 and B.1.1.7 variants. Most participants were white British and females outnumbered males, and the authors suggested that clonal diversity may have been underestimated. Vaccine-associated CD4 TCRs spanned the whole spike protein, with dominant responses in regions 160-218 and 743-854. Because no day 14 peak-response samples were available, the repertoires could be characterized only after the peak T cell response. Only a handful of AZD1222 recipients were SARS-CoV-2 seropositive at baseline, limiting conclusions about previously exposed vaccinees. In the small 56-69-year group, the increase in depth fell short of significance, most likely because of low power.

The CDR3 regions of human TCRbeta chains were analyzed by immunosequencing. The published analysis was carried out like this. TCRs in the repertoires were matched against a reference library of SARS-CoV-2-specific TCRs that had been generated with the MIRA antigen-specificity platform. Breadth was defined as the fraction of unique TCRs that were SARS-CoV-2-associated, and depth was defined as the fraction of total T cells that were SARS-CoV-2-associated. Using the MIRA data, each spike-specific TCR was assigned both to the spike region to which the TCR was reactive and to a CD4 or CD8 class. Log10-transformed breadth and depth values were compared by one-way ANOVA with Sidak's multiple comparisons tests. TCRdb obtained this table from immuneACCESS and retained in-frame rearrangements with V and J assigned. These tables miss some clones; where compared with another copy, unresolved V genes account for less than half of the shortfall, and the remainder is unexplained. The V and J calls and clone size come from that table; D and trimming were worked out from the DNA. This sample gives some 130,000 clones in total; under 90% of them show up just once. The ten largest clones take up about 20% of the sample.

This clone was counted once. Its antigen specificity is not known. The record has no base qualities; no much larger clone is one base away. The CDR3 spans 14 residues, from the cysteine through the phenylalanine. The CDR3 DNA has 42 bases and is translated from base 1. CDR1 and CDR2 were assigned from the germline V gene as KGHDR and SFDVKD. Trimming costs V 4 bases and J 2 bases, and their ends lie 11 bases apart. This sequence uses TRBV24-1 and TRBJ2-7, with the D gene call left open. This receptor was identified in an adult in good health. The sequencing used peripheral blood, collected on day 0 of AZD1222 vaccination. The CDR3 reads CATSDAGQAYEQYF. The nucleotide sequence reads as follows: TGTGCCACCAGTGACGCAGGCCAAGCCTACGAGCAGTACTTC.